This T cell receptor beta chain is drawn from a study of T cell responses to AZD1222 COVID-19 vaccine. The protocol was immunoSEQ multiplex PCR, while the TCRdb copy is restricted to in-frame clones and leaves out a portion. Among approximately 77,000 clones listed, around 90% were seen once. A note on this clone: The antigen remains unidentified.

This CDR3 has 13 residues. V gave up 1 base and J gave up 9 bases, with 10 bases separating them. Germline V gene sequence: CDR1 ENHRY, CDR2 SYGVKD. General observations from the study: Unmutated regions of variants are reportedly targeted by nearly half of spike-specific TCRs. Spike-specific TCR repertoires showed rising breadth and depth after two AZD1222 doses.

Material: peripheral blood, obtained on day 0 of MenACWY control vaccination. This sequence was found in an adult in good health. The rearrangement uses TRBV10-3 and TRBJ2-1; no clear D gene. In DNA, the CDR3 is TGTGCCATCAGTGAGTTCCAGAGTATTGAGCAGTTCTTC. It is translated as CAISEFQSIEQFF.